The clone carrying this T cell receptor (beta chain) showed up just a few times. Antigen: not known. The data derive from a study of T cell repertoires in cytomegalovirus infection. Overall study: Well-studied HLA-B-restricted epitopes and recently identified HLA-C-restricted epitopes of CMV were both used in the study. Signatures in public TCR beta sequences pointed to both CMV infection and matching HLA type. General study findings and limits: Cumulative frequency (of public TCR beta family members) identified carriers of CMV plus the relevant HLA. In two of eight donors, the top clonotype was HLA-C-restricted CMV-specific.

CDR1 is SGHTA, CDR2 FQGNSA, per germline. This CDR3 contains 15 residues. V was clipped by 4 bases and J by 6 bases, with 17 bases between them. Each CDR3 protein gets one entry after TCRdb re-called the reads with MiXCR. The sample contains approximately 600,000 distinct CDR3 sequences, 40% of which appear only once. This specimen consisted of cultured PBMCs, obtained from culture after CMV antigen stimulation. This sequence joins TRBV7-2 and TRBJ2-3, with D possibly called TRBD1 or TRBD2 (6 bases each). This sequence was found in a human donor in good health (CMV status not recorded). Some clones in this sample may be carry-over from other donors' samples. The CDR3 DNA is TGTGCCAGCAGCTCCGAGGGGGGAGTGTCGGATACGCAGTATTTT. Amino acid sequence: CASSSEGGVSDTQYF.